Presented here are 5 T cell receptor beta chains from one specimen sequenced in a study of shared clonotypes between healthy human individuals. The naive CD8 population came from CD45RO-negative cells selected for CCR7, without terminally differentiated effector memory CD45RA+ cells. Generated by immunoSEQ multiplex PCR, the TCRdb table keeps only in-frame clones and is missing some. The table has roughly 2,000,000 clones, about 95% seen once. Sequencing was performed on naive CD8+ T cells sorted from blood. These receptors were collected from a man aged 18 to 35 in good health.

The chain recombines TRBV19 with TRBJ2-7, with a tentative D call TRBD2 (6 bases). Per the germline V gene, CDR1 is LNHDA and CDR2 is SQIVND (reference sequence). The CDR3 is 12 amino acids. V shed 10 bases and J shed 2 bases, with 12 bases lying between them. The CDR3 DNA is TGTGCCACAGCGGGTGGGGCCTACGAGCAGTACTTC. It specifies CATAGGAYEQYF.

The CDR3 DNA follows: TGTGCCAGCAGCTTAAAGGGCCGGGGGAATGGAGCTTTCTTT. Translated: CASSLKGRGNGAFF. The chain is built from TRBV7-3 and TRBJ1-1; a weak D match, TRBD1 (5 bases). The CDR3 has 14 amino acids. Trimming took off 1 base at V and 10 bases at J, with 16 bases between the two ends. Germline CDR1 SGHTA, CDR2 FQGTGA.

This chain joins TRBV4-1 and TRBJ2-5; D might be TRBD1 (6 bases). Trimming left V 4 bases short and J 2 bases short, with 14 bases between. In germline, CDR1 is MGHRA, CDR2 YSYEKL. This CDR3 comprises 15 residues. The CDR3 loop reads CASSLGWTEQETQYF. CDR3 bases: TGCGCCAGCAGCCTAGGTTGGACAGAGCAAGAGACCCAGTACTTC.

This sequence joins TRBV19 and TRBJ1-2, with a tentative D call TRBD1 (5 bases). V lost 3 bases, J lost 6 bases, and 17 bases lay in between. The CDR3 covers 15 residues. Germline lookup yields CDR1 LNHDA and CDR2 SQIVND (reference sequence). CDR3 DNA: TGTGCCAGTAGTATCCCCTCAACAGGTATGGATGGCTACACCTTC. As protein: CASSIPSTGMDGYTF.

The rearrangement joins TRBV28 to TRBJ2-1; 8 bases match TRBD2. Germline V CDR1 and CDR2: MDHEN, SYDVKM. This CDR3 comprises 15 residues. J was trimmed by 8 bases and V by 0 bases; bases with no gene match: 6. The CDR3 region is CASSLWRGALHEQFF. The CDR3 DNA follows: TGTGCCAGCAGTTTATGGCGGGGGGCTCTCCATGAGCAGTTCTTC.